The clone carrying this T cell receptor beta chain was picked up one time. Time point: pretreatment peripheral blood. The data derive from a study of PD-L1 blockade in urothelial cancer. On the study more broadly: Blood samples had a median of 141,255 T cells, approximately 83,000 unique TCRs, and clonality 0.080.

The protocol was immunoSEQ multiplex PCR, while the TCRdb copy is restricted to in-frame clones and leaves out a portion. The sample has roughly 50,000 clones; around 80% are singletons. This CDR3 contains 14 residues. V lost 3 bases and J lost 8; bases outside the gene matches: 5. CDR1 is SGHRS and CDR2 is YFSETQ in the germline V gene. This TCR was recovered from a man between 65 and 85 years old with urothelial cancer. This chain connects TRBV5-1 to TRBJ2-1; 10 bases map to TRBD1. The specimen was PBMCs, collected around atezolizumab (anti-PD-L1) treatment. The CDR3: CASSSRGTGDEQFF. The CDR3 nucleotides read TGCGCCAGCAGCTCCAGGGGGACAGGGGATGAGCAGTTCTTC.